This T cell receptor (beta chain) was captured by sequencing in a study of cytomegalovirus exposure and HLA in healthy donors. Study summary: There were 75 million to 95 million unique TCRs (from HLA-typed donors) in an early data release. Points from the study as a whole: Presence/absence analyses rested on an assumption that sequencing depth was roughly uniform across donors. TCR beta sequences reportedly predicted most subjects' HLA-A and HLA-B alleles accurately.

This clone has only a few counts. The antigen is unknown. Deletions cut 2 bases from V and 8 bases from J, with 18 bases between. The germline gives CDR1 LGHNA, CDR2 YSLEER. This CDR3 is built from 15 residues. The PCR used 60 Vbeta and 13 Jbeta primers. Repertoires were generated with immunoSEQ multiplex PCR, while TCRdb's copy carries only in-frame clones and drops some. This sample has about 81,000 clones, with 77% found just once. The rearrangement joins TRBV4-3 to TRBJ1-2, with no clear D. The sequence was collected from a man aged 50-59 years in good health and CMV-seropositive. The sample taken for sequencing was PBMCs. CDR3 DNA: TGCGCCAGCAGCCAAACCTTCCGGGAGGTGGACGGCTACACCTTC. The encoded protein is CASSQTFREVDGYTF.